The 22 T cell receptor beta chains given below trace back to one sample, sequenced in a study of T cells in narcolepsy. TCRdb keeps only in-frame clones here, not all; method: immunoSEQ multiplex PCR. The data show just under 30,000 clones, approximately 89% seen once. The sample was memory (CD45RA-) CD4+ T cells from blood. Every receptor here comes from a human donor in good health.

Only one count was recorded for this clone. This chain connects TRBV6-5 to TRBJ1-1; D possibly corresponds to TRBD1 (5 bases). Trimming shortened V by 5 bases and J by 1 base, and 5 bases separated the two germline ends. The CDR3 loop spans 12 amino acids. Per the germline V gene, CDR1 is MNHEY and CDR2 is SVGAGI. CDR3 sequence (DNA): TGTGCCAGCAGTGGGGCGAACACTGAAGCTTTCTTT. This gives the protein CASSGANTEAFF.

The chain has TRBV19 and TRBJ1-5; 8 bases map to TRBD1. CDR3 size: 15 residues. Trimming removed 6 bases from V and 2 bases from J; junction bases left unmatched: 6. Germline V gene lookup returns CDR1 LNHDA and CDR2 SQIVND (reference sequence). The CDR3 nucleotides are TGTGCCAGTAGCGTACAGGGGGATCGCAATCAGCCCCAGCATTTT. It is translated as CASSVQGDRNQPQHF.

The genes are TRBV7-9 and TRBJ1-1; TRBD1 aligns across 7 bases. Germline V lookup: CDR1 SEHNR, CDR2 FQNEAQ (reference sequence). After removal of 3 bases from V and 7 bases from J, the junction contained 17 bases not matched to a gene. The CDR3 contains 17 residues. CDR3 sequence reads: CASSFPAAGRAGGEAFF. As DNA, the CDR3 is TGTGCCAGCAGCTTTCCTGCAGCGGGCAGGGCAGGGGGTGAAGCTTTCTTT.

The gene calls are TRBV6-5 and TRBJ2-7; no clear D. The V gene's germline CDR1 is MNHEY and CDR2 SVGAGI. Trimming took 4 bases from V and 4 from J, leaving 11 bases between them. The length of the CDR3 is 13 residues. CDR3 DNA: TGTGCCAGCAGTTCCAGTTACAGTTACGAGCAGTACTTC. Translated, it gives CASSSSYSYEQYF.

The chain is built from TRBV5-6 and TRBJ1-5, with 9 bases matching TRBD1. In germline, CDR1 is SGHDT, CDR2 YYEEEE. Losses at the gene ends were 4 bases for V and 2 bases for J; bases not matched to a gene: 10. The CDR3 is made up of 17 amino acids. CDR3 loop: CASSQGTGKMGNQPQHF. The CDR3 DNA reads TGTGCCAGCAGCCAAGGGACAGGGAAAATGGGCAATCAGCCCCAGCATTTT.

The V gene is TRBV6-5, the J gene TRBJ2-7; D unclear. Germline CDR1 is MNHEY and CDR2 is SVGAGI. CDR3 length: 11 amino acids. V was cut by 2 bases and J by 5 bases, with 4 bases left in between. CDR3 residues: CASSYLDEQYF. In DNA, the CDR3 is TGTGCCAGCAGTTACCTAGACGAGCAGTACTTC.

This chain joins TRBV27 and TRBJ2-3, with 9 bases that match TRBD2. The V and J ends lost 6 bases and 8 bases, in that order; junction bases with no gene match: 12. The CDR3 runs 15 residues. CDR1 and CDR2 from the germline V gene are MNHEY and SMNVEV (reference sequence). This chain's CDR3 is CASSSLSGSSGTQYF. CDR3 nucleotide sequence: TGTGCCAGCAGCTCCCTTAGCGGGAGTTCGGGTACGCAGTATTTT.

The gene calls are TRBV6-1 and TRBJ2-5, with D uncertain. Germline lookup yields CDR1 MNHNS and CDR2 SASEGT. CDR3 length equals 12 residues. V dropped 2 bases and J dropped 2 bases, with 3 bases sitting between them. CDR3 in DNA: TGTGCCAGCAGTGAACTACAAGAGACCCAGTACTTC. Protein sequence: CASSELQETQYF.

The chain couples TRBV7-9 to TRBJ1-2; D may be TRBD1 (6 bases). Germline V gene sequence: CDR1 SEHNR, CDR2 FQNEAQ (reference sequence). This CDR3 is 17 amino acids long. Trimming stripped 1 base from V and 5 bases from J, with 20 bases between. CDR3 bases: TGTGCCAGCAGCTTAGGCCCGGACAGATATGAAAATTATGGCTACACCTTC. Its protein product is CASSLGPDRYENYGYTF.

The chain is built from TRBV7-2 and TRBJ2-1; weak D call: TRBD2 (5 bases). V shed 1 base and J shed 1 base, with 8 bases lying between them. Germline V gene data show CDR1 as SGHTA and CDR2 as FQGNSA. This CDR3 contains 15 residues. This CDR3 is CASSLESGSYNEQFF. CDR3 nucleotides: TGTGCCAGCAGCTTAGAGAGCGGTTCCTACAATGAGCAGTTCTTC.

V gene TRBV5-1 combines with J gene TRBJ1-1; D is undetermined. Trimming shortened V by 0 bases and J by 1 base, and 10 bases separated the two germline ends. CDR1 is SGHRS and CDR2 is YFSETQ in the germline V gene. The CDR3 has 15 residues. CDR3 nucleotide sequence: TGCGCCAGCAGCTTGGATTCCAGGAGGAACACTGAAGCTTTCTTT. Translation: CASSLDSRRNTEAFF.

V and J are TRBV10-1 and TRBJ2-2; D is possibly TRBD1 or TRBD2 (5 bases each). The CDR3 runs 15 residues. The germline gives CDR1 WNHNN, CDR2 SYGVQD (reference sequence). Trimming stripped 2 bases from V and 4 bases from J, with 11 bases between. CDR3 DNA sequence: TGCGCCAGCAGTGAGGGGGGTACCGCCACCGGGGAGCTGTTTTTT. Its protein is CASSEGGTATGELFF.

The chain employs TRBV5-5 and TRBJ2-6; the match to TRBD1 covers 9 bases. This CDR3 is 17 amino acids long. CDR1 is SGHKS and CDR2 is YYEKEE in the germline V gene (reference sequence). With 1 base clipped from V and 0 bases from J, the junction kept 2 bases outside the gene matches. The CDR3 DNA follows: TGTGCCAGCAGCTTGTGGGGACAGGGCTCTGGGGCCAACGTCCTGACTTTC. It yields the protein CASSLWGQGSGANVLTF. The variable domain in full, completed from reference TRBV5-5 and TRBJ2-6, reads DAGVTQSPTHLIKTRGQQVTLRCSPISGHKSVSWYQQVLGQGPQFIFQYYEKEERGRGNFPDRFSARQFPNYSSELNVNALLLGDSALYLCASSLWGQGSGANVLTFGAGSRLTVL.

This clone was recorded a few times. The rearrangement links TRBV6-5 to TRBJ2-3; either TRBD1 or TRBD2 may fit D (5 bases each). Deletions cut 4 bases from V and 9 bases from J, with 14 bases between. Germline lookup yields CDR1 MNHEY and CDR2 SVGAGI. CDR3 size: 13 residues. The CDR3 DNA reads TGTGCCAGCAGTTCGGGGCTAGAGGGGACGCAGTATTTT. It yields the protein CASSSGLEGTQYF.

CDR3 region: CATSREGRSAQYF. In nucleotides, the CDR3 is TGTGCCACCAGCAGAGAGGGCCGTTCCGCGCAGTACTTC. The chain is built from TRBV15 and TRBJ2-7; D gene uncertain. The CDR3 totals 13 residues. Trimming pared 0 bases from V and 9 bases from J, leaving 12 bases between. The germline gives CDR1 LNHNV, CDR2 YYDKDF (reference sequence).

This clone was seen just once. V and J are TRBV5-5 and TRBJ1-2, with D perhaps matching TRBD1 (5 bases). This CDR3 is 13 amino acids long. Germline lookup yields CDR1 SGHKS and CDR2 YYEKEE (reference sequence). V lost 4 bases, J lost 3 bases, and 10 bases lay in between. The CDR3 DNA reads as TGTGCCAGCAGCCCCGACAGTCACTATGGCTACACCTTC. As protein: CASSPDSHYGYTF. Drawing the rest from reference TRBV5-5 and TRBJ1-2, the complete variable domain is DAGVTQSPTHLIKTRGQQVTLRCSPISGHKSVSWYQQVLGQGPQFIFQYYEKEERGRGNFPDRFSARQFPNYSSELNVNALLLGDSALYLCASSPDSHYGYTFGSGTRLTVV.

The rearrangement uses TRBV18 and TRBJ2-3; perhaps D is TRBD1 or TRBD2 (5 bases each). Trimming took off 4 bases at V and 3 bases at J, with 11 bases between the two ends. This CDR3 region has 14 residues. The germline V gene encodes CDR1 KGHSH and CDR2 LQKENI. This chain's CDR3 is CASSRGERTDTQYF. Written as DNA, the CDR3 is TGTGCCAGCTCACGAGGGGAACGGACAGATACGCAGTATTTT.

V and J are TRBV6-5 and TRBJ1-1; D is possibly TRBD1 (5 bases). The CDR3 loop spans 13 amino acids. Germline CDR1 and CDR2: MNHEY and SVGAGI. With 5 bases removed from V and 4 bases from J, the gap between germline ends came to 11 bases. CDR3 residues: CASSGKRGTEAFF. DNA of the CDR3: TGTGCCAGCAGTGGGAAAAGGGGCACTGAAGCTTTCTTT.

DNA for the CDR3: TGTGCCAGCTCACCCGGGACAGAGATCTATGGCTACACCTTC. The encoded protein is CASSPGTEIYGYTF. The rearrangement joins TRBV18 to TRBJ1-2; 7 bases are a match to TRBD1. Germline CDR1 is KGHSH and CDR2 is LQKENI. Trimming at V came to 3 bases and at J to 4 bases, leaving 5 bases not matched to a gene. This CDR3 comprises 14 residues.

A single count supports this clone. This rearrangement joins TRBV11-2 to TRBJ2-1; D possibly corresponds to TRBD2 (6 bases). V was shortened by 5 bases and J by 6 bases, with 23 bases between the two germline ends. This CDR3 has 17 residues. Germline loops: CDR1 SGHAT, CDR2 FQNNGV. The CDR3 loop reads CASSPRGSRRAGNEQFF. Here the CDR3 DNA reads TGTGCCAGCAGCCCAAGGGGCAGCAGGAGGGCCGGCAATGAGCAGTTCTTC.

This rearrangement joins TRBV11-2 to TRBJ2-7; 9 bases match TRBD1. Trimming cost V 5 bases and J 0 bases; bases outside gene matches: 5. The CDR3 consists of 15 residues. Germline CDR1 and CDR2: SGHAT and FQNNGV. For the CDR3, the DNA is TGTGCCAGCAGCCTGGGGGACAGGGACTCCTACGAGCAGTACTTC. Amino acid sequence: CASSLGDRDSYEQYF.

The chain recombines TRBV25-1 with TRBJ1-4; 7 positions match TRBD1. The V segment lost 4 bases and the J segment 2 bases; nucleotides outside the gene matches: 1. The CDR3 loop spans 14 amino acids. Germline CDR1 is MGHDK and CDR2 is SYGVNS. CDR3 residues: CASSGQGTNEKLFF. The CDR3 DNA sequence: TGTGCCAGCAGTGGACAGGGTACTAATGAAAAACTGTTTTTT.